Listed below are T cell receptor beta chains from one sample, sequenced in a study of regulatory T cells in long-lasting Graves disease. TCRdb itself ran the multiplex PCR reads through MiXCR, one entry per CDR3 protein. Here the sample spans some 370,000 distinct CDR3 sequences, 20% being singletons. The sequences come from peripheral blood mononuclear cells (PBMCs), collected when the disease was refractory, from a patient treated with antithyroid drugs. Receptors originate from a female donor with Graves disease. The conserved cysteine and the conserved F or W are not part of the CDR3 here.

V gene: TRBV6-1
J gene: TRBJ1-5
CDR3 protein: ASSPTSSVPNQPQH

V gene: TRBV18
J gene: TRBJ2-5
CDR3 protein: ASSHGTEQETQY

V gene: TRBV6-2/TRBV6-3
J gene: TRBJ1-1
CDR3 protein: ASSKGNRVNTEAF

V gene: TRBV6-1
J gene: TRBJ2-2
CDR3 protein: ASSPGAIGELF

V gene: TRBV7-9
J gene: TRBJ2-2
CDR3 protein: ASTRYKVGDTGELF

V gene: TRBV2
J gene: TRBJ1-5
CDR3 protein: ASSDPGLNQPQH

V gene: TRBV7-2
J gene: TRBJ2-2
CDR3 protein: ATGLALTGELF

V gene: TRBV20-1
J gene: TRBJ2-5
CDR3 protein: SARDGTGGSMGTQY

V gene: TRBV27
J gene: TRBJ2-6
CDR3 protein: ASSRDRGDSGANVLT

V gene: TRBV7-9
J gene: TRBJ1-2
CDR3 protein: ASSGASPGGNT

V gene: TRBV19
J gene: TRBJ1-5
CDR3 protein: ASSDSDNQPQH

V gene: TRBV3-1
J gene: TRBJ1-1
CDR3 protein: ASSQVSNTEAF

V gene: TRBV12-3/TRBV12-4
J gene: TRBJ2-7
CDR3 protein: ASSLSGALGVYEQY